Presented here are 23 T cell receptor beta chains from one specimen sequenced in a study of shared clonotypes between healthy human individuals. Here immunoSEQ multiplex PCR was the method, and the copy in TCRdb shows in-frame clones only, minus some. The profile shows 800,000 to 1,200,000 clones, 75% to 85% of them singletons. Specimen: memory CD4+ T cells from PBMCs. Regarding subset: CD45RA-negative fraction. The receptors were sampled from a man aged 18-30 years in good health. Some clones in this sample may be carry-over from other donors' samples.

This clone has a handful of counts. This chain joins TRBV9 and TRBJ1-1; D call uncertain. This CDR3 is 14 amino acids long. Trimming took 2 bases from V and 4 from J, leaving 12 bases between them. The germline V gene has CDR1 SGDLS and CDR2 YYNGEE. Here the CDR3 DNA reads TGTGCCAGCAGCGTTCAGCCTAAGGGCACTGAAGCTTTCTTT. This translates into CASSVQPKGTEAFF. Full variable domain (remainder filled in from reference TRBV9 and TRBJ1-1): DSGVTQTPKHLITATGQRVTLRCSPRSGDLSVYWYQQSLDQGLQFLIQYYNGEERAKGNILERFSAQQFPDLHSELNLSSLELGDSALYFCASSVQPKGTEAFFGQGTRLTVV.

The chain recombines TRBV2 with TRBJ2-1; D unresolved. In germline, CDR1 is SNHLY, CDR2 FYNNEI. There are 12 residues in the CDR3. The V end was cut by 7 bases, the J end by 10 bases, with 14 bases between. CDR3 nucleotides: TGTGCCAGCACCTCCAGGTCACGCGAGCAGTTCTTC. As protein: CASTSRSREQFF.

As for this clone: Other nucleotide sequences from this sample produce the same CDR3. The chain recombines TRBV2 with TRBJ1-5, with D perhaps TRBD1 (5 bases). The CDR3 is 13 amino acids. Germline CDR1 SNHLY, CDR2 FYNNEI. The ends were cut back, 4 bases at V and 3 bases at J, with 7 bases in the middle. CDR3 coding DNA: TGTGCCAGCAGTGCAGGGCCCAATCAGCCCCAGCATTTT. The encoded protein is CASSAGPNQPQHF.

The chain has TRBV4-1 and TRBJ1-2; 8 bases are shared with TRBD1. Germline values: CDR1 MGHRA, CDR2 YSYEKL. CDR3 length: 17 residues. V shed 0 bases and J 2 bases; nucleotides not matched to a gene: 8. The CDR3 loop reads CASSQDLGTGKNYGYTF. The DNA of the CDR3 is TGCGCCAGCAGCCAAGATCTGGGGACAGGAAAAAACTATGGCTACACCTTC.

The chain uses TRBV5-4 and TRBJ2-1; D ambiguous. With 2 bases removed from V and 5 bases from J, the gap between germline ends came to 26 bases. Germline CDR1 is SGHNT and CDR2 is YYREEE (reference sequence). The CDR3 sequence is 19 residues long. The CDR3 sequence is CASSFPPRVGNRYNNEQFF. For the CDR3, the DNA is TGTGCCAGCAGCTTCCCCCCAAGAGTAGGGAATCGGTACAACAATGAGCAGTTCTTC.

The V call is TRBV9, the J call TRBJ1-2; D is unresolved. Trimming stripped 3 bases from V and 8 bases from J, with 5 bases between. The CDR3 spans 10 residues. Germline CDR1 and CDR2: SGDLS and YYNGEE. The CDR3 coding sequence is TGTGCCAGCAGCGCGACGGGCTACACCTTC. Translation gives CASSATGYTF.

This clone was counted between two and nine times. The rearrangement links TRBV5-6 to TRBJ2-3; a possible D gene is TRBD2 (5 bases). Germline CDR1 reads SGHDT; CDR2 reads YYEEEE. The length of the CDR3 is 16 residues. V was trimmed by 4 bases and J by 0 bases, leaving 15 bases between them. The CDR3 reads CASSAFGRTSTDTQYF. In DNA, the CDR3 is TGTGCCAGCAGCGCCTTTGGGCGGACTAGCACAGATACGCAGTATTTT.

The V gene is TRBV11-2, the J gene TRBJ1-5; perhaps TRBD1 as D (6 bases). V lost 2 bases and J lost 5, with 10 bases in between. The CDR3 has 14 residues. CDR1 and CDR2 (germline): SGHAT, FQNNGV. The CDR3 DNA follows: TGTGCCAGCAGCTTATCGGCAGGGGATCAGCCCCAGCATTTT. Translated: CASSLSAGDQPQHF.

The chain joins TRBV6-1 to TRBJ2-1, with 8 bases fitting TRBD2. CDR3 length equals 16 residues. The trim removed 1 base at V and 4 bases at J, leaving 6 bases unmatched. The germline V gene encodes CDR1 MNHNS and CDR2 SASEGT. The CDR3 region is CASSEDGLAGYNEQFF. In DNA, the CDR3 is TGTGCCAGCAGTGAAGATGGGCTAGCGGGTTACAATGAGCAGTTCTTC.

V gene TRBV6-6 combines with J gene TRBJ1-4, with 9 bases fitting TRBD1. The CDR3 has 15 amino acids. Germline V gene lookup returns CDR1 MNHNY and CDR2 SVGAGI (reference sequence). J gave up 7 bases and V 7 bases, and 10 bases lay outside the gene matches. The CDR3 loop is CASTIGDRVGEKLFF. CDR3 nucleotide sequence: TGTGCCAGCACCATCGGGGACAGGGTCGGTGAAAAACTGTTTTTT.

The CDR3 sequence: CASSLGTSGSGQFF. The CDR3 DNA follows: TGTGCCAGCAGCTTAGGGACTAGCGGGAGTGGGCAGTTCTTC. The V gene is TRBV7-3, the J gene TRBJ2-1; TRBD2 matches 14 bases. This CDR3 region has 14 residues. Germline CDR1 reads SGHTA; CDR2 reads FQGTGA. V lost 2 bases and J lost 12; bases outside the gene matches: 3.

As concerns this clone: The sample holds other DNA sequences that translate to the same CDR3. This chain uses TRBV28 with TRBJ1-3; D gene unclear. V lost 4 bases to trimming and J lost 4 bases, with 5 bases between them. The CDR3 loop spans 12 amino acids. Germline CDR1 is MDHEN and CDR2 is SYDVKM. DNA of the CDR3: TGTGCCAGCAGTTCCCCCGGAAACACCATATATTTT. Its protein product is CASSSPGNTIYF.

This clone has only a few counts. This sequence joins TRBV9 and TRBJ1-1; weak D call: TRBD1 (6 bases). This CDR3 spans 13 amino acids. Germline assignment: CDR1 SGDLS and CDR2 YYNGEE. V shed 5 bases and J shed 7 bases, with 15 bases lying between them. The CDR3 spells CASSHSGVNEAFF. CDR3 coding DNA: TGTGCCAGCAGTCACTCAGGGGTAAATGAAGCTTTCTTT.

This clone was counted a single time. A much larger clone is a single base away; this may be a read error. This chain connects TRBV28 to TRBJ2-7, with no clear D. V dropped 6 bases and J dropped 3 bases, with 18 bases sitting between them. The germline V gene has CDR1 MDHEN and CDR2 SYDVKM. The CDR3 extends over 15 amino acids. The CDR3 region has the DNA TGTGCCAGCAGACAACAGAGGCTCTCGTTCTACGAGCAGTACTTC. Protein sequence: CASRQQRLSFYEQYF.

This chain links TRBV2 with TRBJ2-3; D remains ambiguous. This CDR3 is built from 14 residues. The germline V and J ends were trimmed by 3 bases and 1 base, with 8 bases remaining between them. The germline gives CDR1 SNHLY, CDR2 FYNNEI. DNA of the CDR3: TGTGCCAGCAGTGACCGTTTGGGCACAGATACGCAGTATTTT. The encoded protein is CASSDRLGTDTQYF.

The CDR3 loop is CATSPAGRPQHF. The DNA of the CDR3 is TGTGCCACCTCCCCTGCCGGGAGGCCCCAGCATTTT. This chain connects TRBV2 to TRBJ1-5; D remains ambiguous. Deletions cut 10 bases from V and 9 bases from J, with 16 bases between. The V gene's germline CDR1 is SNHLY and CDR2 FYNNEI. CDR3 length: 12 amino acids.

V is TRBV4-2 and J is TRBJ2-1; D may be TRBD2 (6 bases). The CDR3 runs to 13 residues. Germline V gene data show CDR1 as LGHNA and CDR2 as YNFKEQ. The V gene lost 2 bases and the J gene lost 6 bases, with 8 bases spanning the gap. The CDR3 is CASSQRGLNEQFF. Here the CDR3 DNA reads TGTGCCAGCAGCCAACGGGGACTCAATGAGCAGTTCTTC.

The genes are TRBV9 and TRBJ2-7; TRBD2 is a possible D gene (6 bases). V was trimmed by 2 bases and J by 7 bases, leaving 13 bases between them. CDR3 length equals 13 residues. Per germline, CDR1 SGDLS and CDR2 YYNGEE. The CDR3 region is CASSVGTPGEQYF. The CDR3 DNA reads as TGTGCCAGCAGCGTTGGGACTCCGGGGGAGCAGTACTTC.

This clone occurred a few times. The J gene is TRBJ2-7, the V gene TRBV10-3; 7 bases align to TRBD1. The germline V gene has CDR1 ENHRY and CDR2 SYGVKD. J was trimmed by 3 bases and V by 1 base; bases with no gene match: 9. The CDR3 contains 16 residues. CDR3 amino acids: CAISELQGKGLYEQYF. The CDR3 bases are TGTGCCATCAGTGAGTTACAGGGGAAAGGGCTCTACGAGCAGTACTTC.

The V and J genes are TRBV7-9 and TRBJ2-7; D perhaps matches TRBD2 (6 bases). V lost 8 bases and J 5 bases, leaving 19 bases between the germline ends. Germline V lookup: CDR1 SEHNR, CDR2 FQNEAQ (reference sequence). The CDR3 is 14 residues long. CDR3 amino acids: CASEAGGSRNEQYF. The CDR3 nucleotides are TGTGCCAGCGAAGCCGGAGGGAGTCGGAACGAGCAGTACTTC. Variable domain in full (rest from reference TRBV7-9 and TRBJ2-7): DTGVSQNPRHKITKRGQNVTFRCDPISEHNRLYWYRQTLGQGPEFLTYFQNEAQLEKSRLLSDRFSAERPKGSFSTLEIQRTEQGDSAMYLCASEAGGSRNEQYFGPGTRLTVT.

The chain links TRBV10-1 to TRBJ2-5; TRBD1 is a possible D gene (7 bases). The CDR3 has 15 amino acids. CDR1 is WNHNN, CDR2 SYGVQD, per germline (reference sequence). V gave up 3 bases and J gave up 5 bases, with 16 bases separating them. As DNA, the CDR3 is TGCGCCAGCAGTGACCGACAGGGAGGTGTGGAGACCCAGTACTTC. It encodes CASSDRQGGVETQYF.

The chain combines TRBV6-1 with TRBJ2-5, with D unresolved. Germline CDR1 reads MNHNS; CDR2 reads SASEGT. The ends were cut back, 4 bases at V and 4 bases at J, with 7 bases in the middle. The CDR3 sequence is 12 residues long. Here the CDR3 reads CASSAERETQYF. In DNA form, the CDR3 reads TGTGCCAGCAGTGCCGAGAGAGAGACCCAGTACTTC.

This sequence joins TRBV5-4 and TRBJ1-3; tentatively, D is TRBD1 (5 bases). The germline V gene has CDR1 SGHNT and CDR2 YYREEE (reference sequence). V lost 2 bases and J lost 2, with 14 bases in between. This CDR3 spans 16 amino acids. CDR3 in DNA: TGTGCCAGCAGCTTCGGTGGGGGAGGCCCTGGAAACACCATATATTTT. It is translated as CASSFGGGGPGNTIYF.